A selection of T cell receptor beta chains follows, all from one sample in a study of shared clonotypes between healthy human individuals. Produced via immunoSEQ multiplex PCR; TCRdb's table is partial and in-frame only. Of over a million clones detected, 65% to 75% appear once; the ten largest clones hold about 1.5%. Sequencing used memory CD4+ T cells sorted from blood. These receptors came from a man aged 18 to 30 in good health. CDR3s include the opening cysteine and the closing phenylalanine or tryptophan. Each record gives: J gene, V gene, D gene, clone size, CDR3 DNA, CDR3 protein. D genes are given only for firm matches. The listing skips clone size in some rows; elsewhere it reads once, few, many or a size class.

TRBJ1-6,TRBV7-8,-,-,TGTGCCAGCAGCTTAGATCGTCAGGGTCTTAATTCACCCCTCCACTTT,CASSLDRQGLNSPLHF
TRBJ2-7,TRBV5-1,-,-,TGCGCCAGCAGCTTGGAAGGGGCTTACGAGCAGTACTTC,CASSLEGAYEQYF
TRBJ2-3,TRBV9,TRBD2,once,TGTGCCAGCAGCGCTTCCGTAGCGGGGGGCGGGCTCGATACGCAGTATTTT,CASSASVAGGGLDTQYF
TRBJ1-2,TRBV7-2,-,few,TGTGCCAGCAGCTTAGAAGGCGCTAACTATGGCTACACCTTC,CASSLEGANYGYTF
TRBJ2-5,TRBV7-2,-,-,TGTGCCAGCAGCTCATCCCCGGGAGTATGGGAGACCCAGTACTTC,CASSSSPGVWETQYF
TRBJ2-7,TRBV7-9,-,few,TGTGCCAGCAGCACTCACAGGGATCTCGACGAGCAGTACTTC,CASSTHRDLDEQYF
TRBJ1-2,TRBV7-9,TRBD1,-,TGTGCCAGCAGTACGAGGACAGGGGGCGATGGCTACACCTTC,CASSTRTGGDGYTF
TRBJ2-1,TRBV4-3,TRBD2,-,TGCGCCAGCAGCCTTACTAGCGGGAGGGACAATGAGCAGTTCTTC,CASSLTSGRDNEQFF
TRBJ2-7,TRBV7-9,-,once,TGTGCCAGCAGCTTATCATCAGGTTCGGGTTTGGAGCAGTACTTC,CASSLSSGSGLEQYF
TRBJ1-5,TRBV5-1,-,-,TGCGCCAGCAGCCTGAAAAAGGACGGCAATCAGCCCCAGCATTTT,CASSLKKDGNQPQHF
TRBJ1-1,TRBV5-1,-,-,TGCGCCAGCAGTAACAGGGAGAGCACTGAAGCTTTCTTT,CASSNRESTEAFF
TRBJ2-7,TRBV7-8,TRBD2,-,TGTGCCAGCAGCCATAGCGGGGGTACGAGGGAGCAGTACTTC,CASSHSGGTREQYF
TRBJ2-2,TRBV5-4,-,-,TGTGCCAGCAGCTCTATTCTAGGGAACACCGGGGAGCTGTTTTTT,CASSSILGNTGELFF
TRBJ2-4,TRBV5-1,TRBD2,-,TGCGCCAGCAGCTTGGCTCTAGCGGGAGTCGACATTCAGTACTTC,CASSLALAGVDIQYF
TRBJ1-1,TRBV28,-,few,TGTGCCAGCAGCACACCATCCGGAGTGAACACTGAAGCTTTCTTT,CASSTPSGVNTEAFF
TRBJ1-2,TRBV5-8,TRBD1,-,TGTGCCAGCAACAACAGGGGTCTGAACTATGGCTACACCTTC,CASNNRGLNYGYTF
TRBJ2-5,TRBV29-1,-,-,TGCAGCGTTGATCCCGGGAAGGAGACCCAGTACTTC,CSVDPGKETQYF
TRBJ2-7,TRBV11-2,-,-,TGTGCCAGCAATCCAGGGGACTCCCACGAGCAGTACTTC,CASNPGDSHEQYF
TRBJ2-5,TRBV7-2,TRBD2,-,TGTGCCAGCAGTCGTTCTACTAGCGGGAGTTGGGAGACCCAGTACTTC,CASSRSTSGSWETQYF
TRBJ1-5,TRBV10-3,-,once,TGTGCCATCAGTGACCCTCATAGCAATCAGCCCCAGCATTTT,CAISDPHSNQPQHF
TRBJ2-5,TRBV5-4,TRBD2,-,TGTGCCAGCAGCTTGGTACGGGGGGGGCAAGAGACCCAGTACTTC,CASSLVRGGQETQYF
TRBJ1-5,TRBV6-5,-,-,TGTGCCACCCTGGGGGGGGATCAGCCCCAGCATTTT,CATLGGDQPQHF
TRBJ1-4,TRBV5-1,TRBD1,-,TGCGCCAGCACATTTACAGGGGCGATAAATGAAAAACTGTTTTTT,CASTFTGAINEKLFF
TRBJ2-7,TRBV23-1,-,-,TGCGCCAGCAGTCAATCACGTCGGGGACTTCGGCACTACGAGCAGTACTTC,CASSQSRRGLRHYEQYF
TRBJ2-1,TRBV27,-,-,TGTGCCAGCAGCCTAGGGGACATCAACAATGAGCAGTTCTTC,CASSLGDINNEQFF
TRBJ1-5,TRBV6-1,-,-,TGTGCCAGCAGTGAAGTTAGCAGCAATCAGCCCCAGCATTTT,CASSEVSSNQPQHF
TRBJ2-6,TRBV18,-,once,TGTGCCAGCTCACCATCCGAGGTATCTGGGGCCAACGTCCTGACTTTC,CASSPSEVSGANVLTF
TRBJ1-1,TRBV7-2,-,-,TGTGCCAGCATGCTTATGTCGCTGCACACTGAAGCTTTCTTT,CASMLMSLHTEAFF
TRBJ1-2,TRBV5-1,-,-,TGCGCCAGCAGCTTGGACGGGGTCGGCTACACCTTC,CASSLDGVGYTF
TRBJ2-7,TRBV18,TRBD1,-,TGTGCCAGCTCATCCGGGACAGGATCCTACGAGCAGTACTTC,CASSSGTGSYEQYF
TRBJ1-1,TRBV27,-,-,TGTGCCAGCAGTTTGGTAAGGGGTACTGAAGCTTTCTTT,CASSLVRGTEAFF
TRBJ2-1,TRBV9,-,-,TGTGCCAGCAGCGTCCGACAATTCTCTGGCTACAATGAGCAGTTCTTC,CASSVRQFSGYNEQFF
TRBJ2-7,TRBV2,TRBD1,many,TGTGCCAGCAGTCCCCTACAGGGGGTTCGGTACTTC,CASSPLQGVRYF
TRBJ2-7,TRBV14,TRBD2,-,TGTGCCAGCAGCCGTTGGACTAGCGGGTACGAGCAGTACTTC,CASSRWTSGYEQYF
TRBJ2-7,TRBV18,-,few,TGTGCCAGCTCATCTTCCAGGGGAGGCGAGCAGTACTTC,CASSSSRGGEQYF
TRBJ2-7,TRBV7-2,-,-,TGTGCCAGCAGCTTAGGGGCGGGGCCCTCCTACGAGCAGTACTTC,CASSLGAGPSYEQYF
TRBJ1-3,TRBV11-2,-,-,TGTGCCAGCAGCTTATACTCAAACAGGGCTCGGCCTGGAAACACCATATATTTT,CASSLYSNRARPGNTIYF
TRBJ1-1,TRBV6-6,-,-,TGTGCCAGCAGTTACTATGGGAACACTGAAGCTTTCTTT,CASSYYGNTEAFF
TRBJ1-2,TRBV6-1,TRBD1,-,TGTGCCAGCGGGGAGGACAGGGGCTATGGCTACACCTTC,CASGEDRGYGYTF
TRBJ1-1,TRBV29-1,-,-,TGCAGCGTTGAAGCCCAGTGGGGCACTGAAGCTTTCTTT,CSVEAQWGTEAFF
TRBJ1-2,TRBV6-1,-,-,TGTGCCAGCAGTGCGGACCGCCGAGGCTACACCTTC,CASSADRRGYTF